This T cell receptor beta chain was sequenced for a study of identical twins. Germline CDR1 is LNHDA and CDR2 is SQIVND (reference sequence). V was clipped by 1 base and J by 4 bases, with 6 bases between them. The length of the CDR3 is 13 residues. Study results and limitations: Within beta out-of-frame sequences, the excess sharing observed between twins was weaker.

As regards this clonotype: Antigen: not known.

Unique molecular identifiers were present on the cDNA, which also gained a universal primer site by template switching. Using its own MiXCR run on the 5' RACE reads, TCRdb lists one record per CDR3 protein. The data contain 1.5 million or so distinct CDR3 sequences, less than 40% of them singletons. The TCR sequence derives from a newborn girl in good health. J is TRBJ2-3 and V is TRBV19; D gene unclear. Material for sequencing was cord blood. CDR3 nucleotide sequence: TGTGCCAGTAGTATAGCCGACCCAGATACGCAGTATTTT. Encoded protein: CASSIADPDTQYF.